Following are 24 T cell receptor beta chains from one sample sequenced in a study of cytomegalovirus exposure and HLA in healthy donors. In the PCR, 60 Vbeta and 13 Jbeta primers were used. Profiling relied on immunoSEQ multiplex PCR, and the TCRdb table lists in-frame clones only, not all of them. The table for this sample gives under 150,000 clones. The specimen was PBMCs. These receptors originate from a woman aged 55 to 70 in good health and CMV-seronegative.

The chain uses TRBV18 and TRBJ2-3; 14 positions agree with TRBD2. V shed 5 bases and J 5 bases; nucleotides not matched to a gene: 15. This CDR3 is built from 19 residues. Germline assignment: CDR1 KGHSH and CDR2 LQKENI. Written as DNA, the CDR3 is TGTGCCAGCTCATCGGGACTAGCGGGAGCGATGCACGGTGGAGATACGCAGTATTTT. As protein: CASSSGLAGAMHGGDTQYF.

This sequence joins TRBV28 and TRBJ1-2; 8 bases match TRBD1. Trimming took 10 bases from V and 2 from J; bases not matched to a gene: 6. This CDR3 has 13 residues. Germline loops: CDR1 MDHEN, CDR2 SYDVKM. In nucleotides, the CDR3 is TGTGCCACCCTGGACAGGGCGAACTATGGCTACACCTTC. Its protein is CATLDRANYGYTF.

This chain links TRBV6-5 with TRBJ1-2; 7 nucleotides agree with TRBD1. Germline V gene sequence: CDR1 MNHEY, CDR2 SVGAGI. V shed 6 bases and J 4 bases; nucleotides not matched to a gene: 5. The CDR3 extends over 13 amino acids. CDR3 nucleotide sequence: TGTGCCAGCAGACAGCAGGGGGGCTATGGCTACACCTTC. Translation gives CASRQQGGYGYTF.

The gene calls are TRBV2 and TRBJ2-7; 10 bases are a match to TRBD1. This CDR3 has 16 amino acids. Per the germline V gene, CDR1 is SNHLY and CDR2 is FYNNEI. V lost 7 bases and J lost 6; bases outside the gene matches: 15. CDR3 in amino acids: CASIVTGGKALGEQYF. For the CDR3, the DNA is TGTGCCAGCATCGTGACAGGGGGCAAGGCTCTGGGCGAGCAGTACTTC. Together with reference TRBV2 and TRBJ2-7, the CDR3 gives the full variable domain: EPEVTQTPSHQVTQMGQEVILRCVPISNHLYFYWYRQILGQKVEFLVSFYNNEISEKSEIFDDQFSVERPDGSNFTLKIRSTKLEDSAMYFCASIVTGGKALGEQYFGPGTRLTVT.

Remarks on this clone: This specimen includes other DNA sequences encoding the same CDR3. J is TRBJ1-2 and V is TRBV19; perhaps TRBD1 as D (5 bases). V was clipped by 6 bases and J by 2 bases, with 13 bases between them. The CDR3 extends over 14 amino acids. Germline CDR1 LNHDA, CDR2 SQIVND (reference sequence). The CDR3 loop reads CASRRTGRNYGYTF. The CDR3 region has the DNA TGTGCCAGTAGGCGAACAGGACGAAACTATGGCTACACCTTC.

CDR3 nucleotide sequence: TGTGCCAGCAGCCTAGGACAGGGAGGTCAGCCCCAGCATTTT. Amino acids: CASSLGQGGQPQHF. The chain employs TRBV11-2 and TRBJ1-5; TRBD1 matches at 8 bases. The CDR3 length is 14 residues. Germline CDR1 and CDR2: SGHAT and FQNNGV. V lost 5 bases to trimming and J lost 6 bases; unmatched junction nucleotides: 6.

The rearrangement uses TRBV6-1 and TRBJ1-5, with TRBD1 matching over 9 bases. The V and J ends lost 5 bases and 11 bases, in that order; junction bases with no gene match: 10. In germline, CDR1 is MNHNS, CDR2 SASEGT. CDR3 length equals 14 residues. CDR3 sequence: CASSLGQGLPSQHF. CDR3 nucleotide sequence: TGTGCCAGCAGTCTCGGACAGGGGCTACCTTCCCAGCATTTT.

The V call is TRBV14, the J call TRBJ2-7; a weak D match, TRBD1 (6 bases). V lost 0 bases and J lost 6, with 15 bases in between. The germline V gene encodes CDR1 SGHDN and CDR2 FVKESK. The CDR3 totals 15 residues. The CDR3 DNA is TGTGCCAGCAGCCAAGAAACCTATTACAGGGTCGAGCAGTACTTC. Protein sequence: CASSQETYYRVEQYF.

The chain combines TRBV19 with TRBJ2-7; the D gene is possibly TRBD1 (6 bases). Trimming shortened V by 1 base and J by 3 bases, and 10 bases separated the two germline ends. Germline loops: CDR1 LNHDA, CDR2 SQIVND (reference sequence). The CDR3 is made up of 14 amino acids. In DNA, the CDR3 is TGTGCCAGTAGTATAGCCACAGGGCACTACGAGCAGTACTTC. This codes for CASSIATGHYEQYF. Full variable domain (outside the CDR3, taken from reference TRBV19 and TRBJ2-7): DGGITQSPKYLFRKEGQNVTLSCEQNLNHDAMYWYRQDPGQGLRLIYYSQIVNDFQKGDIAEGYSVSREKKESFPLTVTSAQKNPTAFYLCASSIATGHYEQYFGPGTRLTVT.

The gene calls are TRBV28 and TRBJ1-5; 8 bases align to TRBD1. V lost 6 bases and J lost 2; bases outside the gene matches: 6. Germline V gives CDR1 MDHEN, CDR2 SYDVKM. This CDR3 contains 15 residues. CDR3 in amino acids: CASSPQGQGNQPQHF. The CDR3 DNA follows: TGTGCCAGCAGCCCACAGGGACAGGGCAATCAGCCCCAGCATTTT.

The V and J genes are TRBV27 and TRBJ1-2, with D possibly being TRBD1 (5 bases). V lost 0 bases and J 6 bases, leaving 8 bases between the germline ends. The CDR3 consists of 13 residues. In germline, CDR1 is MNHEY, CDR2 SMNVEV (reference sequence). The CDR3 spells CASSLSTDHGYTF. In DNA, the CDR3 is TGTGCCAGCAGTTTATCGACAGATCATGGCTACACCTTC.

J is TRBJ2-2 and V is TRBV6-6; the D gene is possibly TRBD1 (6 bases). V lost 5 bases and J lost 5, with 15 bases in between. From germline, CDR1 is MNHNY and CDR2 SVGAGI (reference sequence). CDR3 length equals 15 residues. In DNA form, the CDR3 reads TGTGCCAGCAGTCCGGGACAACCCCCGACCGGGGAGCTGTTTTTT. Translation: CASSPGQPPTGELFF.

V is TRBV14 and J is TRBJ2-5; 9 nucleotides line up with TRBD1. The J call may be mistaken, given a closer DNA end match to TRBJ2-7. CDR1 and CDR2 from the germline V gene are SGHDN and FVKESK. CDR3 length: 15 residues. CDR3 amino acids: CASSHGTGRPYEQYF. The CDR3 DNA reads TGTGCCAGCAGCCACGGGACAGGGAGGCCCTACGAGCAGTACTTC.

The chain carries TRBV25-1 and TRBJ1-4; 7 positions agree with TRBD1. The CDR3 is 16 amino acids. CDR1 and CDR2 (germline): MGHDK, SYGVNS. The J segment lost 5 bases and the V segment lost 4 bases, leaving 10 bases of the junction unmatched. Written as DNA, the CDR3 is TGTGCCAGCAGTGTTGTGAGGGGGCCTCAAAATGAAAAACTGTTTTTT. Amino acid sequence: CASSVVRGPQNEKLFF. Full variable domain (rest looked up from reference TRBV25-1 and TRBJ1-4): EADIYQTPRYLVIGTGKKITLECSQTMGHDKMYWYQQDPGMELHLIHYSYGVNSTEKGDLSSESTVSRIRTEHFPLTLESARPSHTSQYLCASSVVRGPQNEKLFFGSGTQLSVL.

The chain links TRBV28 to TRBJ2-7, with a weak D call TRBD2 (5 bases). The CDR3 totals 14 residues. Germline CDR1 is MDHEN and CDR2 is SYDVKM. With 2 bases removed from V and 2 bases from J, the gap between germline ends came to 10 bases. CDR3 bases: TGTGCCAGCAGTTTACCCTTACTAGCCTACGAGCAGTACTTC. Translation gives CASSLPLLAYEQYF.

The V and J genes are TRBV7-9 and TRBJ1-1; D not certain. Trimming cost V 5 bases and J 5 bases, with 15 bases left between them. Looked up from germline, CDR1 is SEHNR and CDR2 is FQNEAQ (reference sequence). CDR3 length: 14 amino acids. The CDR3: CASSLRASETEAFF. DNA for the CDR3: TGTGCCAGCAGCCTGCGGGCCTCAGAGACTGAAGCTTTCTTT.

This chain links TRBV28 with TRBJ1-1; TRBD1 might be the D (5 bases). The V and J ends lost 5 bases and 4 bases respectively, with 11 bases between them. The CDR3 is 13 amino acids. Germline-derived CDR1 and CDR2 are MDHEN and SYDVKM. CDR3 protein: CASSIRDTTEAFF. CDR3 nucleotides: TGTGCCAGCAGTATCAGGGATACCACTGAAGCTTTCTTT.

The rearrangement joins TRBV6-5 to TRBJ2-7; 10 nucleotides agree with TRBD1. From germline, CDR1 is MNHEY and CDR2 SVGAGI. The trim removed 2 bases at V and 3 bases at J, leaving 1 base unmatched. The CDR3 sequence is 14 residues long. The DNA for the CDR3 is TGTGCCAGCAGTTACGGGGACAGGGGCTACGAGCAGTACTTC. It specifies CASSYGDRGYEQYF.

This chain joins TRBV5-6 and TRBJ2-1; tentative D call: TRBD2 (5 bases). Germline CDR1 and CDR2: SGHDT and YYEEEE. The CDR3 is 12 amino acids. The V and J ends lost 4 bases and 12 bases respectively, with 14 bases between them. DNA for the CDR3: TGTGCCAGCAGCAGATGGGATGGAGGGCAGTTCTTC. It yields the protein CASSRWDGGQFF. Full variable domain (remainder filled in from reference TRBV5-6 and TRBJ2-1): DAGVTQSPTHLIKTRGQQVTLRCSPKSGHDTVSWYQQALGQGPQFIFQYYEEEERQRGNFPDRFSGHQFPNYSSELNVNALLLGDSALYLCASSRWDGGQFFGPGTRLTVL.

The rearrangement joins TRBV5-4 to TRBJ2-7, with 9 positions matching TRBD2. This CDR3 has 14 amino acids. CDR1 and CDR2 from the germline V gene are SGHNT and YYREEE (reference sequence). V shed 2 bases, J shed 3 bases, and the junction held 3 bases outside the gene matches. CDR3 DNA: TGTGCCAGCAGCTTTAGCGGGAGCGTCTACGAGCAGTACTTC. Translated: CASSFSGSVYEQYF.

The chain combines TRBV27 with TRBJ1-4, with D uncertain. The CDR3 length is 15 residues. Germline assignment: CDR1 MNHEY and CDR2 SMNVEV (reference sequence). The germline V and J ends were trimmed by 6 bases and 0 bases, with 11 bases remaining between them. CDR3 nucleotide sequence: TGTGCCAGCAGAATACACGGAGCAACTAATGAAAAACTGTTTTTT. Translating it yields CASRIHGATNEKLFF.

The chain is built from TRBV28 and TRBJ2-6; D is possibly TRBD1 (6 bases). The CDR3 runs to 18 residues. Trimming removed 5 bases at V and 0 bases at J, with 17 bases between. CDR1 and CDR2 (germline): MDHEN, SYDVKM. This CDR3 reads CASSASTGTSSGANVLTF. The CDR3 DNA reads TGTGCCAGCAGTGCCTCGACAGGCACGAGCTCTGGGGCCAACGTCCTGACTTTC.

CDR3: CASSGDRGHGYTF. In DNA form, the CDR3 reads TGTGCCAGCAGTGGGGACAGGGGGCATGGCTACACCTTC. The V gene is TRBV2, the J gene TRBJ1-2; 12 bases line up with TRBD1. Looked up from germline, CDR1 is SNHLY and CDR2 is FYNNEI. CDR3 length equals 13 residues. The V gene end was trimmed by 4 bases and the J gene end by 6 bases; junction bases not matched to a gene: 0.

The chain is built from TRBV5-1 and TRBJ1-1; 7 nucleotides align to TRBD1. Germline V gene sequence: CDR1 SGHRS, CDR2 YFSETQ. This CDR3 region has 15 residues. The ends lost 4 bases at V and 1 base at J; junction bases unmatched: 7. The CDR3 here is CASSKPGQENTEAFF. In DNA form, the CDR3 reads TGCGCCAGCAGCAAGCCCGGACAGGAGAACACTGAAGCTTTCTTT.